This TCR beta chain was recovered during a study of spatial heterogeneity in lung cancer. About the study: Matched bulk RNA-seq provided a T cell module score, and TCR transcript counts in tumor regions correlated strongly with it. Raw reads contained each unique TCR and UMI combination more than ten times on average.

The study tagged each TCR cDNA molecule with a unique molecular identifier. In TCRdb, the 5' RACE reads were re-called with MiXCR into one record per CDR3 protein. The sample lists roughly 9,200 distinct CDR3 sequences, over 2.5% occurring once. Findings and limits, study-wide: Tumors with more nonsynonymous mutations had more expanded intratumoral alpha and beta TCRs.

J gave up 2 bases and V 0 bases, and 6 bases lay outside the gene matches. This CDR3 is 16 amino acids long. Looked up from germline, CDR1 is SGHRS and CDR2 is YFSETQ. This clonotype was counted ten times or more. As yet, its antigen is unknown. Time point reported: sample taken at primary tumor resection. Tumor, nontumor lung or frozen PBMC supplied whole RNA, sequenced without sorting. Sample: lung tumor tissue, taken at surgery. The genes are TRBV5-1 and TRBJ2-5; TRBD2 agrees at 8 bases. This clonotype was sampled from a male donor with early-stage non-small cell lung cancer. CDR3 loop: CASSLVAGGVQETQYF. The DNA of the CDR3 is TGCGCCAGCAGCTTGGTTGCGGGGGGCGTTCAAGAGACCCAGTACTTC.